Shown below are 8 T cell receptor beta chains from a single sample sequenced in a study of metastatic and nonmetastatic thyroid tumors. All patients reached thyroid surgery having received no treatment beforehand. Through MiXCR, TCRdb re-clonotyped the PCR reads. The sample includes 3,000 to 4,000 clones, approximately 36% of them seen just once. Sequenced: adjacent normal tissue. The receptors were gathered from a female donor with papillary thyroid cancer or a benign thyroid nodule (not recorded which). Some clones in this sample may be carry-over from other donors' samples.

CDR3 DNA: TGTGCCAGCAAGGAGCAGGGGGCAGGCGGCTACACCTTC. This sequence encodes CASKEQGAGGYTF. The chain links TRBV2 to TRBJ1-2; 8 nucleotides agree with TRBD1. The V segment lost 7 bases and the J segment 8 bases; nucleotides outside the gene matches: 9. This CDR3 is built from 13 residues. Germline V lookup: CDR1 SNHLY, CDR2 FYNNEI.

CDR3 bases: TGTGCCAGCGAAAACTCCTACAATGAGCAGTTCTTC. Its protein is CASENSYNEQFF. V is TRBV5-8 and J is TRBJ2-1; no firm D call. Germline loops: CDR1 SGHTS, CDR2 YDEGEE. The V end lost 7 bases, the J end lost 0 bases, and 5 bases lay between the germline ends. CDR3 length equals 12 residues. Based on the CDR3 plus reference TRBV5-8 and TRBJ2-1, the full variable domain is EAGVTQSPTHLIKTRGQQATLRCSPISGHTSVYWYQQALGLGLQFLLWYDEGEERNRGNFPPRFSGRQFPNYSSELNVNALELEDSALYLCASENSYNEQFFGPGTRLTVL.

The chain joins TRBV24-1 to TRBJ2-5; 9 bases line up with TRBD2. Germline V gives CDR1 KGHDR, CDR2 SFDVKD. The CDR3 is made up of 17 amino acids. Unmatched junction bases numbered 8, after V lost 2 bases and J lost 2 bases. The CDR3 DNA reads TGTGCCACCAGTGATTGGGATAGCGGGAGAAGACAAGAGACCCAGTACTTC. It is translated as CATSDWDSGRRQETQYF.

CDR3 sequence: CASSVGGMNEQFF. CDR3 coding DNA: TGTGCCAGCAGCGTAGGTGGCATGAATGAGCAGTTCTTC. The gene calls are TRBV9 and TRBJ2-1; the D is unclear. V lost 0 bases and J lost 7, with 8 bases in between. The CDR3 spans 13 residues. The germline CDR1 and CDR2 sequences are SGDLS and YYNGEE.

The V and J genes are TRBV7-9 and TRBJ2-1; D tentatively reads TRBD1 or TRBD2 (5 bases each). This CDR3 is built from 11 residues. Germline CDR1 SEHNR, CDR2 FQNEAQ (reference sequence). V lost 8 bases, J lost 6 bases, and 8 bases lay in between. CDR3: CASGGSNEQFF. DNA of the CDR3: TGTGCCAGCGGGGGTAGCAATGAGCAGTTCTTC.

The chain has TRBV30 and TRBJ1-1; the D gene is possibly TRBD1 (5 bases). Germline CDR1 GTSNPN, CDR2 SVGIG (reference sequence). The CDR3 runs to 14 residues. V gave up 2 bases and J gave up 4 bases, with 14 bases separating them. The CDR3 bases are TGTGCCTGGAGTCCACAGGTCCCAGGCACTGAAGCTTTCTTT. Amino acid sequence: CAWSPQVPGTEAFF.

The genes are TRBV7-3 and TRBJ1-2; TRBD1 aligns across 7 bases. The V segment lost 5 bases and the J segment 7 bases; nucleotides outside the gene matches: 13. CDR1 is SGHTA, CDR2 FQGTGA, per germline. This CDR3 region has 15 residues. CDR3: CASSPGQTSGVGYTF. For the CDR3, the DNA is TGTGCCAGCAGCCCGGGACAGACCAGTGGTGTTGGCTACACCTTC.

The V and J genes are TRBV5-1 and TRBJ1-1, with D uncertain. The V end lost 4 bases, the J end lost 1 base, and 8 bases lay between the germline ends. Germline lookup yields CDR1 SGHRS and CDR2 YFSETQ. The CDR3 covers 13 residues. CDR3 loop: CASSRDANTEAFF. The CDR3 bases are TGCGCCAGCAGCAGGGATGCGAACACTGAAGCTTTCTTT. Full variable domain (missing parts from reference TRBV5-1 and TRBJ1-1): KAGVTQTPRYLIKTRGQQVTLSCSPISGHRSVSWYQQTPGQGLQFLFEYFSETQRNKGNFPGRFSGRQFSNSRSEMNVSTLELGDSALYLCASSRDANTEAFFGQGTRLTVV.